These 15 T cell receptor beta chains originate from one sample sequenced in a study of blood T cell repertoires in COVID-19. Here immunoSEQ multiplex PCR was the method, and the copy in TCRdb shows in-frame clones only, minus some. The sample has 200,000 to 250,000 clones; under 85% are singletons. Source material: peripheral blood. The receptor set was obtained from a young woman with COVID-19, enrolled during active disease.

The chain links TRBV3-1 (or the pseudogene TRBV3-2) to TRBJ1-5; D is unclear. V lost 1 base to trimming and J lost 6 bases, with 13 bases between them. Looked up from germline, CDR1 is LGHDT and CDR2 is YNNKEL (reference sequence). CDR3 length equals 15 residues. The DNA of the CDR3 is TGTGCCAGCAGCCAAGGGCCTAGGTCGGGTCAGCCCCAGCATTTT. Protein sequence: CASSQGPRSGQPQHF.

The V gene is TRBV9, the J gene TRBJ1-4, with D possibly being TRBD1 (5 bases). This CDR3 contains 15 residues. Germline values: CDR1 SGDLS, CDR2 YYNGEE. V was trimmed by 2 bases and J by 3 bases, leaving 11 bases between them. CDR3 DNA sequence: TGTGCCAGCAGCGTCTTTCAGGGCCCTAATGAAAAACTGTTTTTT. Encoded protein: CASSVFQGPNEKLFF.

This rearrangement joins TRBV20-1 to TRBJ2-5, with D hard to call. Germline lookup yields CDR1 DFQATT and CDR2 SNEGSKA (reference sequence). Trimming took 3 bases from V and 4 from J, leaving 12 bases between them. The CDR3 covers 13 residues. CDR3 DNA sequence: TGCAGTGCTAGTATTCGGTACCCAGAGACCCAGTACTTC. This sequence encodes CSASIRYPETQYF.

The V call is TRBV5-1, the J call TRBJ2-5, with unresolved D. There are 13 residues in the CDR3. V lost 5 bases and J lost 0, with 8 bases in between. From germline, CDR1 is SGHRS and CDR2 YFSETQ. The CDR3 DNA is TGCGCCAGCAGTCATGACTACCAAGAGACCCAGTACTTC. It translates to CASSHDYQETQYF.

The gene calls are TRBV7-2 and TRBJ2-7; 8 positions match TRBD2. Trimming at V came to 5 bases and at J to 9 bases, leaving 9 bases not matched to a gene. Germline CDR1 SGHTA, CDR2 FQGNSA. The CDR3 extends over 13 amino acids. The CDR3 DNA reads as TGTGCCAGCAGCGCGGGACTAGAGACAGTGCAGTACTTC. This codes for CASSAGLETVQYF. Combining the CDR3 with reference TRBV7-2 and TRBJ2-7 gives the whole variable domain GAGVSQSPSNKVTEKGKDVELRCDPISGHTALYWYRQSLGQGLEFLIYFQGNSAPDKSGLPSDRFSAERTGGSVSTLTIQRTQQEDSAVYLCASSAGLETVQYFGPGTRLTVT.

V and J are TRBV3-1 (or the pseudogene TRBV3-2) and TRBJ2-5; perhaps TRBD1 as D (5 bases). Germline V gives CDR1 LGHDT, CDR2 YNNKEL (reference sequence). The CDR3 totals 15 residues. V lost 2 bases and J lost 3, with 13 bases in between. The CDR3 here is CASSQNAGREETQYF. CDR3 in DNA: TGTGCCAGCAGCCAAAATGCCGGCAGGGAAGAGACCCAGTACTTC.

The rearrangement joins TRBV19 to TRBJ2-7; 9 nucleotides align to TRBD1. This CDR3 region has 14 residues. V trimming: 6 bases; J trimming: 3 bases; junction bases outside the gene matches: 6. CDR1 and CDR2 from the germline V gene are LNHDA and SQIVND (reference sequence). DNA of the CDR3: TGTGCCAGTAGGCCCGGGACAGGGCTCTACGAGCAGTACTTC. This encodes CASRPGTGLYEQYF.

Of note for this clone: The same CDR3 can be traced to other DNA sequences in this sample. The chain carries TRBV5-6 and TRBJ1-5; tentatively, D is TRBD1 (5 bases). The V end was cut by 0 bases, the J end by 5 bases, with 9 bases between. CDR3 length equals 14 residues. Germline V gene data show CDR1 as SGHDT and CDR2 as YYEEEE. CDR3 region: CASSLAGGDQPQHF. The CDR3 nucleotides read TGTGCCAGCAGCTTGGCCGGAGGGGATCAGCCCCAGCATTTT.

The chain couples TRBV4-3 to TRBJ2-7; 8 bases are shared with TRBD2. From germline, CDR1 is LGHNA and CDR2 YSLEER. Trimming took 0 bases from V and 0 from J; bases not matched to a gene: 10. The CDR3 consists of 18 residues. The CDR3 protein is CASSQDLVVRGGSYEQYF. The CDR3 region has the DNA TGCGCCAGCAGCCAAGATTTAGTAGTTCGGGGGGGCTCCTACGAGCAGTACTTC.

V gene TRBV28 combines with J gene TRBJ1-4, with 7 bases that match TRBD1. V was clipped by 7 bases and J by 5 bases; unmatched bases: 13. There are 16 residues in the CDR3. Germline CDR1 and CDR2: MDHEN and SYDVKM. CDR3 sequence (DNA): TGTGCCAGCACCCTCGCGGACAGGAAATTCAATGAAAAACTGTTTTTT. Translating it yields CASTLADRKFNEKLFF.

The chain combines TRBV11-2 with TRBJ2-3, with 7 bases that match TRBD2. With V trimmed by 3 bases and J by 0 bases, 12 bases remained unmatched. This CDR3 region has 18 residues. The germline CDR1 and CDR2 sequences are SGHAT and FQNNGV. CDR3 bases: TGTGCCAGCAGCTTGGGGGGGAGACTAGTCGGTAGCACAGATACGCAGTATTTT. Translated: CASSLGGRLVGSTDTQYF.

V is TRBV25-1 and J is TRBJ2-5; D unclear. Germline CDR1 MGHDK, CDR2 SYGVNS. V shed 4 bases and J shed 7 bases, with 7 bases lying between them. The CDR3 spans 11 residues. The CDR3 sequence is CASSVSGTQYF. The CDR3 DNA reads as TGTGCCAGCAGTGTTTCGGGGACCCAGTACTTC.

V is TRBV12-5 and J is TRBJ2-5; the D is unclear. There are 12 residues in the CDR3. Trimming pared 6 bases from V and 5 bases from J, leaving 10 bases between. The V gene's germline CDR1 is LGHNT and CDR2 FRNRAP. CDR3 loop: CASGSLSETQYF. The CDR3 DNA follows: TGTGCTAGTGGCTCTCTCTCGGAGACCCAGTACTTC.

V gene TRBV6-2 or TRBV6-3 combines with J gene TRBJ1-1; D gene unclear. V lost 5 bases and J lost 4, with 14 bases in between. This CDR3 comprises 14 residues. Germline-derived CDR1 and CDR2 are MNHEY and SVGEGT. The CDR3 loop reads CASSRVHEGTEAFF. CDR3 nucleotide sequence: TGTGCCAGCAGTCGGGTCCACGAGGGCACTGAAGCTTTCTTT.

The rearrangement joins TRBV6-5 to TRBJ2-2; 10 bases match TRBD2. Germline CDR1 reads MNHEY; CDR2 reads SVGAGI. CDR3 length equals 15 residues. V dropped 4 bases and J dropped 3; count of bases not matched to a gene: 2. CDR3 coding DNA: TGTGCCAGCAGTTCCCTAGCGGGGGACACCGGGGAGCTGTTTTTT. This translates into CASSSLAGDTGELFF.